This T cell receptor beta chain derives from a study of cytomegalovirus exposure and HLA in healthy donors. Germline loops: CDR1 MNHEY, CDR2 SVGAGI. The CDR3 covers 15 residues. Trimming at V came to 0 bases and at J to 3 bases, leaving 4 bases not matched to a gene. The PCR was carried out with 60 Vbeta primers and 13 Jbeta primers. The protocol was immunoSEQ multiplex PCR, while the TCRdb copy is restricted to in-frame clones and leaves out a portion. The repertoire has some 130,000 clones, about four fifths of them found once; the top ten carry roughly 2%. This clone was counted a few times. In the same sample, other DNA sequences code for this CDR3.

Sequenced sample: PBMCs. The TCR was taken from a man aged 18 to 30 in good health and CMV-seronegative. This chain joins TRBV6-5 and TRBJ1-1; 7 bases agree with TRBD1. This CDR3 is CASSYSRTGDTEAFF. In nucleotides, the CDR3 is TGTGCCAGCAGTTACTCGCGGACAGGAGACACTGAAGCTTTCTTT.